This T cell receptor (beta chain) was documented in a study of PD-L1 blockade in urothelial cancer (dated 2017 in TCRdb). As for the study more broadly: Therapy was started around 2014 for all patients, and atezolizumab 1,200 mg was administered intravenously every 3 weeks. Pretreatment blood TCR-seq was available for about 28 patients, at least one posttreatment blood collection was obtained for some 25 patients, and tumor TCR-seq was available for some 25 patients. About 90% of the roughly 29 patients were identified as males with urothelial cancer of bladder origin, and a prior smoking history was reported by 18 of 29 patients. Durable clinical benefit meant progression-free survival longer than 6 months, and TCR features were also tested against progression-free and overall survival. Pretreatment tumor samples, along with matched peripheral blood collected serially before and after atezolizumab treatment, underwent TCR sequencing. Whole exome sequencing and RNA sequencing of pretreatment tumors were performed alongside TCR sequencing in the same patients. An ECOG performance status of 0 or 1 was recorded for the patients, and 0 to 3 prior chemotherapy regimens had been received by the patients. Blood samples were analyzed at 3 weeks after treatment start (second dose) and at 6 weeks after treatment start. Durable clinical benefit was achieved by nine patients and was not achieved by 20 patients. Blood samples gave a median of 141,255 T cells and 80,000 or so unique TCRs, with a median clonality of approximately 0.078. The study was an exploratory multi-omic analysis of somatic, immune and clinical correlates of response to PD-L1 blockade with atezolizumab in urothelial cancer. What the study reported, not specific to this receptor: Small sample size (n of about 29) and many exploratory analyses mean the results are intended to be hypothesis-generating. At 3 weeks after the start of treatment, tumor-associated TCR clones in peripheral blood had expanded more in patients with durable benefit (n of about 22, p = 0.022). Improved progression-free and overall survival was associated with having pretreatment peripheral blood TCR clonality below the median.

As for this clone: What this receptor recognizes is not known. No base quality values were provided; no much bigger clone lies one nucleotide off.

Synthetic TCR analog templates were spiked into each PCR to estimate absolute template abundance from read counts. The immunoSEQ assay was used to amplify TCRbeta CDR3 regions from genomic DNA with bias-controlled V and J gene primers. Sequencing of rearranged TCRbeta segments was performed at approximately 20X coverage. Regarding the original processing steps: Sequencing errors were corrected by clustering and CDR3s were annotated against IMGT to assign V, D and J genes. Downstream analyses used only productive TCRbeta rearrangements and left out out-of-frame or stop-codon sequences. To compute clonality, Shannon entropy was normalized by the log of the number of unique productive sequences and then subtracted from one. Fisher's exact test with Benjamini-Hochberg correction, using a cutoff of adjusted p below 0.01, was how clones that differed between time points or between blood and tumor were identified. As stored in TCRdb, this immuneACCESS dataset retains in-frame rearrangements with V and J assigned. A fraction of the clones does not appear; measured against another copy, unresolved V genes explain less than half of the discrepancy, and the remainder lacks a known reason. The D gene and trimming were derived from the DNA, and the V and J assignments and clone size from that table. This sample is represented by around 45,000 clones; more than 70% of them were singletons. The top ten clones comprise roughly 16% of the sample.

The sample's time point label is to be understood as: pretreatment peripheral blood. A total of around 30 patients with locally advanced or metastatic urothelial carcinoma, treated at Memorial Sloan Kettering on a trial protocol, made up the cohort. Peripheral blood mononuclear cells were collected pretreatment and during treatment, with between 1 and 8 total time points per patient. The Qiagen DNeasy Blood extraction kit was used to purify genomic DNA from total PBMCs and tumor samples. PBMCs were collected pretreatment and during treatment, and were isolated and stored as previously described. There are 16 amino acids in the CDR3, from cysteine to phenylalanine inclusive. Only the CDR3 region is kept as DNA, spanning 48 bases read in frame from base 1. The CDR1 and CDR2 encoded by the germline V gene are SGHRS and YFSETQ. Trimming at the junction amounts to 3 bases on V and 0 bases on J, and the germline ends lie 16 bases apart.

The specimen comprised PBMCs, sampled around atezolizumab (anti-PD-L1) treatment. The TCR sequence derives from a man aged 55 to 70 with urothelial cancer. The sequence joins TRBV5-1 to TRBJ2-7; a tentative D call is TRBD1 (7 bases match). The CDR3 is CASSSGGTAGSYEQYF. The DNA reads as follows: TGCGCCAGCAGCTCGGGCGGGACAGCAGGCTCCTACGAGCAGTACTTC.